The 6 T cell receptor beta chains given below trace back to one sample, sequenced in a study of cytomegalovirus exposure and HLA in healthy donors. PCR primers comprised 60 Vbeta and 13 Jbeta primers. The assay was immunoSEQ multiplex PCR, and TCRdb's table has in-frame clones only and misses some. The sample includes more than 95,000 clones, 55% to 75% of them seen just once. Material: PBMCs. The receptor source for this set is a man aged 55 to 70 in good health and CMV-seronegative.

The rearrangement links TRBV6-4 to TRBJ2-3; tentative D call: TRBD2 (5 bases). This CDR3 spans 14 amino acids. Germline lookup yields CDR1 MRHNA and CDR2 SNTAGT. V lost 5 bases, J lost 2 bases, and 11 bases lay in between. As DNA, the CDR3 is TGTGCCAGCAGTCCCGGACTTTCCACAGATACGCAGTATTTT. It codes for CASSPGLSTDTQYF.

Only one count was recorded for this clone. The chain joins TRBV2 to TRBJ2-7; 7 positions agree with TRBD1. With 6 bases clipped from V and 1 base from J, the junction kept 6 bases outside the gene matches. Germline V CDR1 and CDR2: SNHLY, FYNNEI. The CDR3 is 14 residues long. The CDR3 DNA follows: TGTGCCAGCAGGCCCGGGACAGATTCCTACGAGCAGTACTTC. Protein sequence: CASRPGTDSYEQYF.

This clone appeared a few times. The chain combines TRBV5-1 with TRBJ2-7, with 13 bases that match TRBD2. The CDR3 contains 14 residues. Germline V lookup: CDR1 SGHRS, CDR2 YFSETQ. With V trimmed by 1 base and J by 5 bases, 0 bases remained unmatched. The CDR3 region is CASSLTSGRDEQYF. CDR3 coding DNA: TGCGCCAGCAGCTTGACTAGCGGGAGGGACGAGCAGTACTTC.

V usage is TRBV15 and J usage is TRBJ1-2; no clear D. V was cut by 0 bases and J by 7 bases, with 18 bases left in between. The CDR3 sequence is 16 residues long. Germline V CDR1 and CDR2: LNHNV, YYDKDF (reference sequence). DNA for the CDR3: TGTGCCACCAGCAGAGATCGAGGAAATCTGGCGAGTGGCTACACCTTC. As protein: CATSRDRGNLASGYTF.

The CDR3 DNA reads as TGCGCCAGCAGTGACCTCATGGCAGCGGACAATGAGCAGTTCTTC. Translation: CASSDLMAADNEQFF. This chain connects TRBV10-1 to TRBJ2-1; a possible D gene is TRBD2 (5 bases). Trimming stripped 3 bases from V and 5 bases from J, with 14 bases between. CDR3 length: 15 amino acids. Germline-derived CDR1 and CDR2 are WNHNN and SYGVQD (reference sequence).

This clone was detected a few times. The CDR3 is CATSRKRGSSYNEQFF. In DNA, the CDR3 is TGTGCCACCAGCAGGAAGCGGGGGAGCTCCTACAATGAGCAGTTCTTC. The rearrangement links TRBV15 to TRBJ2-1; 8 bases are shared with TRBD2. Unmatched junction bases numbered 4, after V lost 3 bases and J lost 0 bases. The CDR3 contains 16 residues. Germline V lookup: CDR1 LNHNV, CDR2 YYDKDF (reference sequence).